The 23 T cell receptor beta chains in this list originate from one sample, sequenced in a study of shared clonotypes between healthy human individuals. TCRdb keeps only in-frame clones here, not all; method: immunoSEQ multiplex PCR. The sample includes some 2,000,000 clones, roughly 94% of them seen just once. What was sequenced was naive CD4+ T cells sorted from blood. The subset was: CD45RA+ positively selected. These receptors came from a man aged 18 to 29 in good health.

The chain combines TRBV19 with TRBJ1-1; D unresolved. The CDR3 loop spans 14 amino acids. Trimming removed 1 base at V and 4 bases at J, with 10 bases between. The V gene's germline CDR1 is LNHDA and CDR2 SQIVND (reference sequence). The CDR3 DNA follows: TGTGCCAGTAGTATAGGGGCCAGCCCCACTGAAGCTTTCTTT. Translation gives CASSIGASPTEAFF.

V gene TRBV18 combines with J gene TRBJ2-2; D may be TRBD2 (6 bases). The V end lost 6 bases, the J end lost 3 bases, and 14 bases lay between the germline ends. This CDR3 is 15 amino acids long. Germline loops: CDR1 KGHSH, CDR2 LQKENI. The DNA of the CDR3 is TGTGCCAGCTCCTGGGACTTAACGGACACCGGGGAGCTGTTTTTT. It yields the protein CASSWDLTDTGELFF.

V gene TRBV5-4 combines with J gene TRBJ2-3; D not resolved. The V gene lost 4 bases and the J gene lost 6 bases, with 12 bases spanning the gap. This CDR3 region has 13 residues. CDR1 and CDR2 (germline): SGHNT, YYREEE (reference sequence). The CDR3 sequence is CASSLGYGDTQYF. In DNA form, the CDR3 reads TGTGCCAGCAGCCTGGGATACGGGGATACGCAGTATTTT.

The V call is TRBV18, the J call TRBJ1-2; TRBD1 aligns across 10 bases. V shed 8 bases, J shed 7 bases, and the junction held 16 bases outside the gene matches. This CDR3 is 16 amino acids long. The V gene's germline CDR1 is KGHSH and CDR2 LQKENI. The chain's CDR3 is CASRTPPSGTGVGYTF. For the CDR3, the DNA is TGTGCCAGCCGCACTCCGCCTAGCGGGACAGGGGTTGGCTACACCTTC. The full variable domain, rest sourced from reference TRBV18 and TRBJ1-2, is NAGVMQNPRHLVRRRGQEARLRCSPMKGHSHVYWYRQLPEEGLKFMVYLQKENIIDESGMPKERFSAEFPKEGPSILRIQQVVRGDSAAYFCASRTPPSGTGVGYTFGSGTRLTVV.

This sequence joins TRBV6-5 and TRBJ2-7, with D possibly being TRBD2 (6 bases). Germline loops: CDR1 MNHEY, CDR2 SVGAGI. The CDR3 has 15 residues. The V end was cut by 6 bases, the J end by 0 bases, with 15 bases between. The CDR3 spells CASSRGTESSYEQYF. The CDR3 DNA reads TGTGCCAGCAGCCGCGGGACCGAGAGCTCCTACGAGCAGTACTTC.

The CDR3 sequence is CASSRGSGTVNIQYF. CDR3 nucleotides: TGCGCCAGCAGCCGGGGCTCCGGGACAGTAAACATTCAGTACTTC. The chain employs TRBV4-1 and TRBJ2-4, with TRBD1 matching 7 bases. The CDR3 is 15 residues long. V dropped 4 bases and J dropped 6; count of bases not matched to a gene: 9. Germline V gene data show CDR1 as MGHRA and CDR2 as YSYEKL.

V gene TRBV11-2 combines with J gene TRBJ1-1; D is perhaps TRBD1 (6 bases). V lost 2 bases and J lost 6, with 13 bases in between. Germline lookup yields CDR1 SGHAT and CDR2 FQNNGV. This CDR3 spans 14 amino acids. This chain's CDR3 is CASSLRGGKAEAFF. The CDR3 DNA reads TGTGCCAGCAGCTTAAGGGGGGGGAAGGCTGAAGCTTTCTTT.

The CDR3: CASSAGAKVEKLFF. Written as DNA, the CDR3 is TGTGCCAGCTCTGCGGGGGCGAAGGTTGAAAAACTGTTTTTT. The J gene is TRBJ1-4, the V gene TRBV6-6; tentative D call: TRBD1 (6 bases). V dropped 8 bases and J dropped 7 bases, with 17 bases sitting between them. CDR3 length: 14 residues. Looked up from germline, CDR1 is MNHNY and CDR2 is SVGAGI (reference sequence).

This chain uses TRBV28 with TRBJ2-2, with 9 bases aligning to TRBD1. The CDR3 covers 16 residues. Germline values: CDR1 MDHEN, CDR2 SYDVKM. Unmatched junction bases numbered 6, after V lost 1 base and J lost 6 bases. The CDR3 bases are TGTGCCAGCAGTTTATTGGGGACAGGGATGTCCGGGGAGCTGTTTTTT. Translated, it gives CASSLLGTGMSGELFF.

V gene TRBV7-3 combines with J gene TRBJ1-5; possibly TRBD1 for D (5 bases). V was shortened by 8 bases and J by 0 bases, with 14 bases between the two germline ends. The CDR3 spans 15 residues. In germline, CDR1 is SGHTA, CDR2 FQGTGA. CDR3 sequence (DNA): TGTGCCAGCCCCGGGACGTTGTATAGCAATCAGCCCCAGCATTTT. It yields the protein CASPGTLYSNQPQHF.

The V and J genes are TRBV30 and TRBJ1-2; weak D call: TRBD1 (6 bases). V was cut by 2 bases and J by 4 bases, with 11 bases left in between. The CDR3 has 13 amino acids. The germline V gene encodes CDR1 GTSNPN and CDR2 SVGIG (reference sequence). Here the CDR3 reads CAWSTDRRYGYTF. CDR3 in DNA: TGTGCCTGGAGTACCGACAGGCGCTATGGCTACACCTTC.

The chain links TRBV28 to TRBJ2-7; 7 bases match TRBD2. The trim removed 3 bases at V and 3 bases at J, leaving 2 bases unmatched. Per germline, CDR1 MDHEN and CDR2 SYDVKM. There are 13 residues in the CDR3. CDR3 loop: CASSLGGYYEQYF. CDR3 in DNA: TGTGCCAGCAGTTTGGGGGGGTACTACGAGCAGTACTTC.

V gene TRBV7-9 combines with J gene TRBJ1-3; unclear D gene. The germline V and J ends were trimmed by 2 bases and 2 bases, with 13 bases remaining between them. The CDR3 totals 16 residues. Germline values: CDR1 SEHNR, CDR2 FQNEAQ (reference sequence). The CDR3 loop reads CASSLQSGFAGNTIYF. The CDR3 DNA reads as TGTGCCAGCAGCTTACAATCGGGGTTTGCTGGAAACACCATATATTTT. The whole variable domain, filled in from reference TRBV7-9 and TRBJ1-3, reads DTGVSQNPRHKITKRGQNVTFRCDPISEHNRLYWYRQTLGQGPEFLTYFQNEAQLEKSRLLSDRFSAERPKGSFSTLEIQRTEQGDSAMYLCASSLQSGFAGNTIYFGEGSWLTVV.

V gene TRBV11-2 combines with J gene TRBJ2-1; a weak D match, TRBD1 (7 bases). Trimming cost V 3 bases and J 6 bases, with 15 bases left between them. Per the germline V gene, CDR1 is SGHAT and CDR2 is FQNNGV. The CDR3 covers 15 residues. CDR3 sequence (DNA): TGTGCCAGCAGCTTTGTTCAGGGGGGTTTCAATGAGCAGTTCTTC. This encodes CASSFVQGGFNEQFF.

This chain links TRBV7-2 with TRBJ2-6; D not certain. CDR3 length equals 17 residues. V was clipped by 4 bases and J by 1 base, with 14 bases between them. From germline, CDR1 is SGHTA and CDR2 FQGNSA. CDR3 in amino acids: CASSSHGVASGANVLTF. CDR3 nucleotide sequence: TGTGCCAGCAGCTCGCATGGGGTTGCATCTGGGGCCAACGTCCTGACTTTC.

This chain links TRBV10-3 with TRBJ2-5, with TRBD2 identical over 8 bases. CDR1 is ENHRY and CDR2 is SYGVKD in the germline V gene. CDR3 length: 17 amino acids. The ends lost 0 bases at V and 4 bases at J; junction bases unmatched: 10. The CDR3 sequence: CAISESRSGGLGETQYF. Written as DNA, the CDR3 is TGTGCCATCAGTGAGTCGAGGAGCGGGGGATTGGGAGAGACCCAGTACTTC.

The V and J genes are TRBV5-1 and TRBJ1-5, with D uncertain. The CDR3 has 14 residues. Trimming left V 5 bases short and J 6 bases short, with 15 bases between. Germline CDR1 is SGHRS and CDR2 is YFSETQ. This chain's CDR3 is CASRDSLGGQPQHF. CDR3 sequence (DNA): TGCGCCAGCAGGGACTCCCTCGGCGGTCAGCCCCAGCATTTT.

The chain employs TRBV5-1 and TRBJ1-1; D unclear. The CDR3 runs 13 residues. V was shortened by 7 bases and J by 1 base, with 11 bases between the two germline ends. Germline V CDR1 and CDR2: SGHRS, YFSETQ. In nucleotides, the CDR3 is TGCGCCAGCCACAACACCCCGAACACTGAAGCTTTCTTT. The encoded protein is CASHNTPNTEAFF.

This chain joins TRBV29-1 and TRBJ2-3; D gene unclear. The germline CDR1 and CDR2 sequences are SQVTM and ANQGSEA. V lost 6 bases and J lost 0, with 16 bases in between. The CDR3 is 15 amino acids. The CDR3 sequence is CSVANSPLSTDTQYF. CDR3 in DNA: TGCAGCGTAGCCAACTCGCCCCTTAGCACAGATACGCAGTATTTT.

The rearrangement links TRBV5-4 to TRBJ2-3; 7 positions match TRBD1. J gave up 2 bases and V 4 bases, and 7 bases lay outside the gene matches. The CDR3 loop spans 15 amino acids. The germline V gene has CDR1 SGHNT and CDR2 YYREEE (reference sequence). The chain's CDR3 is CASSVDRYPTDTQYF. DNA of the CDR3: TGTGCCAGCAGCGTGGACAGGTACCCCACAGATACGCAGTATTTT.

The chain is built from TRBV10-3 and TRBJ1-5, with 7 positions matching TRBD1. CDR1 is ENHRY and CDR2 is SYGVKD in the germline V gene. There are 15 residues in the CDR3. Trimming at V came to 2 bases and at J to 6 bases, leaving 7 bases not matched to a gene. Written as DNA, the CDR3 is TGTGCCATCAGTGAGGGCAGACAGGGTTTTCAGCCCCAGCATTTT. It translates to CAISEGRQGFQPQHF.

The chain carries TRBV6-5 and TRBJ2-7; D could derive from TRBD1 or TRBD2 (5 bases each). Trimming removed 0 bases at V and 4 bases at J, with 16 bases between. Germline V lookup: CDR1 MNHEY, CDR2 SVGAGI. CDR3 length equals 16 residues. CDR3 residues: CASSYSQTGPRYEQYF. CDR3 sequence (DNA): TGTGCCAGCAGTTACTCGCAAACGGGACCTCGGTACGAGCAGTACTTC.

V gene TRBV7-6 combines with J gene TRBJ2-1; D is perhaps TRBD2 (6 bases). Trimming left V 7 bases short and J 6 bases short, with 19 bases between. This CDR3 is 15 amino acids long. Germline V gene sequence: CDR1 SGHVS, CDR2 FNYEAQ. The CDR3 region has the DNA TGTGCCAGCAAACCGGGAACTAGCCTGGTCAATGAGCAGTTCTTC. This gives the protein CASKPGTSLVNEQFF.